This T cell receptor beta chain was identified in a study of cytomegalovirus exposure and HLA in healthy donors. CDR3 length: 11 residues. Looked up from germline, CDR1 is MNHEY and CDR2 is SVGAGI. Trimming cost V 5 bases and J 11 bases, with 11 bases left between them. The PCR had 60 Vbeta and 13 Jbeta primers. The assay was immunoSEQ multiplex PCR, and TCRdb's table has in-frame clones only and misses some. In the table there are approximately 150,000 clones, approximately 79% of which are singletons. The V gene is TRBV6-5, the J gene TRBJ2-3, with a weak D call TRBD1 (6 bases). This clonotype was sampled from a woman aged 30 to 39 in good health and CMV-seronegative. The sequencing input was PBMCs. The CDR3 loop is CASSRGIRQYF. In DNA form, the CDR3 reads TGTGCCAGCAGTAGGGGGATAAGGCAGTATTTT.